The 20 T cell receptor beta chains reported below all come from one sample, sequenced in a study of brain T cells in children with intractable seizures. Generated by immunoSEQ multiplex PCR, the TCRdb table keeps only in-frame clones and is missing some. The sample carries approximately 110,000 clones, approximately 94% recorded once. The sequenced sample was peripheral blood, obtained at surgery. These receptors all stem from a boy under two years old with hemimegalencephaly and intractable seizures.

J is TRBJ1-3 and V is TRBV19; D not resolved. CDR3 length equals 14 residues. V was clipped by 10 bases and J by 3 bases, with 16 bases between them. Germline V gives CDR1 LNHDA, CDR2 SQIVND (reference sequence). The CDR3 DNA sequence: TGTGCCACCTCCCGAGCGGGTCATGGAAACACCATATATTTT. The encoded protein is CATSRAGHGNTIYF.

The rearrangement links TRBV6-2 or TRBV6-3 to TRBJ2-1; 10 bases align to TRBD2. The V gene's germline CDR1 is MNHEY and CDR2 SVGEGT. The V gene end was trimmed by 0 bases and the J gene end by 0 bases; junction bases not matched to a gene: 11. This CDR3 spans 20 amino acids. The CDR3 DNA is TGTGCCAGCAGTTACTCACCGGGATCTAGCGGGAGATACTCCTACAATGAGCAGTTCTTC. This codes for CASSYSPGSSGRYSYNEQFF.

This clone was observed once. This chain joins TRBV10-3 and TRBJ2-7; a weak D match, TRBD1 (8 bases). V shed 5 bases and J shed 4 bases, with 12 bases lying between them. Germline lookup yields CDR1 ENHRY and CDR2 SYGVKD. The CDR3 loop spans 13 amino acids. The CDR3 loop reads CAISYRGGYEQYF. CDR3 DNA: TGTGCCATCAGTTACAGGGGGGGATACGAGCAGTACTTC.

The CDR3 sequence: CASRQGFFSLGNSPLHF. CDR3 sequence (DNA): TGTGCCAGCCGACAGGGGTTTTTTTCGTTGGGTAATTCACCCCTCCACTTT. The gene calls are TRBV28 and TRBJ1-6; 8 bases agree with TRBD1. The CDR3 runs to 17 residues. CDR1 and CDR2 from the germline V gene are MDHEN and SYDVKM. The V and J ends lost 8 bases and 6 bases, in that order; junction bases with no gene match: 15.

The chain is built from TRBV4-2 and TRBJ2-7; D is possibly TRBD2 (5 bases). This CDR3 is built from 16 residues. The germline V gene encodes CDR1 LGHNA and CDR2 YNFKEQ. V was cut by 1 base and J by 0 bases, with 13 bases left in between. The CDR3 region has the DNA TGTGCCAGCAGCCAAGGAGGGCTAGGCCTCTCCTACGAGCAGTACTTC. It codes for CASSQGGLGLSYEQYF.

V is TRBV5-1 and J is TRBJ2-7; a weak D match, TRBD2 (6 bases). The CDR3 length is 13 residues. Germline CDR1 and CDR2: SGHRS and YFSETQ. Trimming took off 0 bases at V and 7 bases at J, with 11 bases between the two ends. CDR3 sequence reads: CASSLERAKEQYF. The CDR3 bases are TGCGCCAGCAGCTTGGAGCGGGCAAAAGAGCAGTACTTC. The full variable domain, completed using reference TRBV5-1 and TRBJ2-7, is KAGVTQTPRYLIKTRGQQVTLSCSPISGHRSVSWYQQTPGQGLQFLFEYFSETQRNKGNFPGRFSGRQFSNSRSEMNVSTLELGDSALYLCASSLERAKEQYFGPGTRLTVT.

This rearrangement joins TRBV10-2 to TRBJ2-7; D is possibly TRBD1 (6 bases). Germline lookup yields CDR1 WSHSY and CDR2 SAAADI. The CDR3 runs 14 residues. The V end lost 4 bases, the J end lost 8 bases, and 18 bases lay between the germline ends. As DNA, the CDR3 is TGCGCCAGCAGTGGTTACCCCGGGACACGAAAGCAGTACTTC. This codes for CASSGYPGTRKQYF.

The V and J genes are TRBV5-1 and TRBJ1-1; D ambiguous. V was trimmed by 2 bases and J by 2 bases, leaving 1 base between them. Germline CDR1 SGHRS, CDR2 YFSETQ. The CDR3 is 11 residues long. The CDR3 here is CASSFNTEAFF. The CDR3 coding sequence is TGCGCCAGCAGCTTCAACACTGAAGCTTTCTTT.

The sample holds one count of this clone. The gene calls are TRBV4-2 and TRBJ2-1; D remains unclear. V lost 3 bases and J 0 bases, leaving 12 bases between the germline ends. This CDR3 is 16 amino acids long. Per the germline V gene, CDR1 is LGHNA and CDR2 is YNFKEQ. CDR3 DNA sequence: TGTGCCAGCAGCCAGGGCGACGCCCCCTCCTACAATGAGCAGTTCTTC. It codes for CASSQGDAPSYNEQFF.

The chain is built from TRBV11-3 and TRBJ1-1, with a tentative D call TRBD1 (6 bases). The germline V and J ends were trimmed by 4 bases and 2 bases, with 8 bases remaining between them. Germline V gives CDR1 SGHNT, CDR2 YENEEA. CDR3 length: 13 amino acids. The CDR3 DNA reads TGTGCCAGCAGCTACAGGGTAAACACTGAAGCTTTCTTT. Translating gives CASSYRVNTEAFF.

V usage is TRBV30 and J usage is TRBJ1-1; D may be TRBD1 (5 bases). The CDR3 is 15 amino acids. CDR1 is GTSNPN, CDR2 SVGIG, per germline (reference sequence). V shed 0 bases and J shed 5 bases, with 16 bases lying between them. DNA of the CDR3: TGTGCCTGGAGTGTACGGGGGGTCCCTGGGACTGAAGCTTTCTTT. Amino acid sequence: CAWSVRGVPGTEAFF.

CDR3 DNA: TGTGCCATCAGTGAGAACACAGGGTCCTACGAGCAGTACTTC. Translation gives CAISENTGSYEQYF. The V call is TRBV10-3, the J call TRBJ2-7, with D tentatively TRBD1 (6 bases). The length of the CDR3 is 14 residues. Trimming left V 2 bases short and J 1 base short, with 9 bases between. Germline V CDR1 and CDR2: ENHRY, SYGVKD.

The gene calls are TRBV3-1 (or the pseudogene TRBV3-2) and TRBJ1-5, with D possibly being TRBD1 (6 bases). The CDR3 has 15 residues. In germline, CDR1 is LGHDT, CDR2 YNNKEL (reference sequence). Trimming shortened V by 1 base and J by 0 bases, and 7 bases separated the two germline ends. The CDR3 coding sequence is TGTGCCAGCAGCCAAGGGGGGCCTAGCAATCAGCCCCAGCATTTT. This translates into CASSQGGPSNQPQHF.

The chain employs TRBV5-4 and TRBJ2-1, with D perhaps TRBD1 (5 bases). This CDR3 is 15 amino acids long. V was pared by 0 bases and J by 10 bases, with 17 bases between. CDR1 SGHNT and CDR2 YYREEE come from the germline V gene (reference sequence). The CDR3 nucleotides are TGTGCCAGCAGCTTGGGGTCAGGGTACCCCTGGGAGCAGTTCTTC. It yields the protein CASSLGSGYPWEQFF.

This clone was counted a single time. V gene TRBV28 combines with J gene TRBJ2-1; tentative D call: TRBD1 (5 bases). The length of the CDR3 is 14 residues. Germline loops: CDR1 MDHEN, CDR2 SYDVKM. The V and J ends lost 6 bases and 2 bases respectively, with 11 bases between them. The CDR3 here is CASSGRTTYNEQFF. CDR3 coding DNA: TGTGCCAGCAGCGGACGGACAACCTACAATGAGCAGTTCTTC.

The rearrangement links TRBV6-6 to TRBJ1-6; 7 bases line up with TRBD1. Germline V gene data show CDR1 as MNHNY and CDR2 as SVGAGI (reference sequence). The CDR3 extends over 17 amino acids. Trimming took 5 bases from V and 7 from J; bases not matched to a gene: 14. In DNA, the CDR3 is TGTGCCAGCAGTCCCCCGACAGGGAGGTCAACCAATTCACCCCTCCACTTT. It is translated as CASSPPTGRSTNSPLHF.

The chain couples TRBV18 to TRBJ2-7, with 14 positions matching TRBD2. The J segment lost 7 bases and the V segment lost 6 bases, leaving 8 bases of the junction unmatched. The CDR3 length is 15 residues. CDR1 is KGHSH, CDR2 LQKENI, per germline. CDR3 bases: TGTGCCAGCTCGCAGGGACTAGCGGGAGCTAGGGAGCAGTACTTC. Translating it yields CASSQGLAGAREQYF. The variable domain in full, completed from reference TRBV18 and TRBJ2-7, reads NAGVMQNPRHLVRRRGQEARLRCSPMKGHSHVYWYRQLPEEGLKFMVYLQKENIIDESGMPKERFSAEFPKEGPSILRIQQVVRGDSAAYFCASSQGLAGAREQYFGPGTRLTVT.

The rearrangement joins TRBV7-3 to TRBJ2-7; the match to TRBD2 covers 12 bases. Trimming removed 5 bases from V and 7 bases from J; junction bases left unmatched: 12. This CDR3 has 16 residues. Looked up from germline, CDR1 is SGHTA and CDR2 is FQGTGA. This CDR3 is CASSPGGTSGRREQYF. As DNA, the CDR3 is TGTGCCAGCAGCCCAGGAGGGACTAGCGGGCGTAGGGAGCAGTACTTC.

The chain has TRBV6-2 or TRBV6-3 and TRBJ2-3, with D possibly being TRBD2 (6 bases). CDR3 length equals 17 residues. V was clipped by 2 bases and J by 7 bases, with 22 bases between them. Germline CDR1 reads MNHEY; CDR2 reads SVGEGT. The CDR3: CASSYPGGPHMSNTQYF. The CDR3 nucleotides are TGTGCCAGCAGTTACCCCGGAGGGCCCCACATGAGTAATACGCAGTATTTT.

This sequence joins TRBV19 and TRBJ1-2; D not resolved. V gave up 0 bases and J gave up 8 bases, with 10 bases separating them. CDR1 is LNHDA and CDR2 is SQIVND in the germline V gene (reference sequence). The CDR3 is made up of 13 amino acids. CDR3 sequence: CASSIDLRRGYTF. CDR3 bases: TGTGCCAGTAGTATAGATCTCCGCCGGGGCTACACCTTC.